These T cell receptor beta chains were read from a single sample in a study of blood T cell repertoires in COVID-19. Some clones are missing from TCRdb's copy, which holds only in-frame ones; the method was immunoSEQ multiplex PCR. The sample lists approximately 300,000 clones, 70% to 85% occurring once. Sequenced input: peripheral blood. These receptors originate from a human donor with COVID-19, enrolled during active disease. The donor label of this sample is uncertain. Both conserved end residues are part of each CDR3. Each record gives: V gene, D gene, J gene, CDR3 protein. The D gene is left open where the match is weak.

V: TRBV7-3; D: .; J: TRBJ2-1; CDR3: CASSPPGKDEQFF
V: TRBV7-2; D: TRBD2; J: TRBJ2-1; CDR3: CASSLDTSGSYNEQFF
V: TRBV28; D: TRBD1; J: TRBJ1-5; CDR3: CASSLRVTGLGQPQHF
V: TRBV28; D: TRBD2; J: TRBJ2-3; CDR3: CASRSSGRRTDTQYF
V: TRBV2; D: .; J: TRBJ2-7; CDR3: CATSGGLVVEQYF
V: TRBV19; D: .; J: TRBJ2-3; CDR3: CASSISGDSSQRTQYF
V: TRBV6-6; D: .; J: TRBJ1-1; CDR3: CASSRRHQGSWVTEAFF
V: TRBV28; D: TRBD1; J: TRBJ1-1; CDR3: CASSLGQGITEAFF
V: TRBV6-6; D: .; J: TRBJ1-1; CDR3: CASTNFNRDTEAFF
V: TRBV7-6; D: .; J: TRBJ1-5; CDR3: CASSLVSSQGSNQPQHF
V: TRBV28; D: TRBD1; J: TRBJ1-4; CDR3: CASSSYPRPGQGARSEKLFF
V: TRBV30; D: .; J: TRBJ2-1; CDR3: CAWSVYGGANEQFF
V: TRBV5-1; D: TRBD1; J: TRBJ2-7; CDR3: CASSPWDSYEQYF
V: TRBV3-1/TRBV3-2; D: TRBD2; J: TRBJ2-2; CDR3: CASSLGLAGAAGELFF
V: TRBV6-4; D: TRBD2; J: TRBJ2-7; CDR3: CASSQIAGGAEQYF
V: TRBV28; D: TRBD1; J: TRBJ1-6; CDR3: CASSMQQGETSPLHF
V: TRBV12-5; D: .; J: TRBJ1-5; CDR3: CASGLGQGNSQPQHF
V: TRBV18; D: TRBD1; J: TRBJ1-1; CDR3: CASSPGTGANTEAFF
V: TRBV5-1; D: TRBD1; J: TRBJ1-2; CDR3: CASSGDRERYGYTF
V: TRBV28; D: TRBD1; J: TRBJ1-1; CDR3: CASSTEDRRSTEAFF
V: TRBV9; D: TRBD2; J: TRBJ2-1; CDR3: CASSVRGRGDEQFF
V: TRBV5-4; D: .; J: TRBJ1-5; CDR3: CASSLGYDQPQHF
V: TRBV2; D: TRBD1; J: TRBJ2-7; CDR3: CASSWDRASYEQYF
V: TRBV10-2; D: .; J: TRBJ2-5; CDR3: CASSDTEEETQYF
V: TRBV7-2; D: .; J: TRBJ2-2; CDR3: CASSLDGTGELFF
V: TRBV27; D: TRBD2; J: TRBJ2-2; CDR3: CASSFPSGRAPGELFF
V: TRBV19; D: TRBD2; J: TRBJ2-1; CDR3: CASSIQRERNEQFF
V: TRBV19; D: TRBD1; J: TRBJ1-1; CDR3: CASSIRTGGLVNTEAFF
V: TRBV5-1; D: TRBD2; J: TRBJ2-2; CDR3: CASSLAGRGATISGELFF
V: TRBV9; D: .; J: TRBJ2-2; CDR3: CASSPSGQINTGELFF
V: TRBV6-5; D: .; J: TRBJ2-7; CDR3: CASSYSRQAYEQYF
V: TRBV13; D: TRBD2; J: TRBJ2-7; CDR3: CASSPRVAGSYEQYF
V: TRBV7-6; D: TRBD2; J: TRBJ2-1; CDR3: CASSQASGREYNEQFF
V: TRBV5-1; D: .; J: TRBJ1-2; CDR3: CASSPGTFYGYTF
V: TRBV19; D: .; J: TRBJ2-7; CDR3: CASSIGGGGPSYEQYF
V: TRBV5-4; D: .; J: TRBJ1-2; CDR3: CASSLGQANYGYTF
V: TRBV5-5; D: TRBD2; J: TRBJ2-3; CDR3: CASSLGTSGGTTDTQYF
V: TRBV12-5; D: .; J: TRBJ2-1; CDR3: CASARVADYNEQFF
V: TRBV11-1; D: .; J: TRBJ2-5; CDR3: CASSFEGGNGETQYF
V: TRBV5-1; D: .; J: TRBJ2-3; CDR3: CASSLAPSTDTQYF
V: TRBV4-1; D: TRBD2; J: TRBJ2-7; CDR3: CASSQGLAYSYEQYF
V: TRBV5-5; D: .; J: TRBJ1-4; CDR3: CASSGSPEGGEKLFF
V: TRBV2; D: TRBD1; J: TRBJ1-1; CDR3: CASSQDRGGTEAFF
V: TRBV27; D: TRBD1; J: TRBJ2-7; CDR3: CASSPTFLTGAPGHEQYF
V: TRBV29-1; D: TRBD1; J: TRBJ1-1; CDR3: CSVPGQGNTEAFF
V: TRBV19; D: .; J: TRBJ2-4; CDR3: CASSIAGEGNIQYF
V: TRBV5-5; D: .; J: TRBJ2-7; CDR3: CASSLVAAEPQSSYEQYF
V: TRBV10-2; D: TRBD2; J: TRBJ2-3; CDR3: CASSEIAGAEGGTDTQYF
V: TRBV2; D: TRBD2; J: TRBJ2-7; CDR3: CASSESLSGTSGRSEQYF
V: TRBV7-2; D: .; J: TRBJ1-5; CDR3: CASSPDRDNQPQHF
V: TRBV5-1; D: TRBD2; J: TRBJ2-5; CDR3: CASSPVGLATETQYF
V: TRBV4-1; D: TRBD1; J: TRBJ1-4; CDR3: CASSQDDRVGREKLFF
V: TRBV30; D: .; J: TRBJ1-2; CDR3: CAWSGTLSNYGYTF
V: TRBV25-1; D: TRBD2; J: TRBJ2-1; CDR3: CASSAGTSGRNEQFF
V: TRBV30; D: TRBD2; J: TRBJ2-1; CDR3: CAWSASWTSGIYNEQFF
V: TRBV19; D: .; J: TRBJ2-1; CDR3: CASSWLARYNEQFF
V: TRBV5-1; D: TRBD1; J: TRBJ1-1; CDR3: CASSLGTGSVEAFF
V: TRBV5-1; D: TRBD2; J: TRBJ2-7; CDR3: CASSGQTSGTPYEQYF